These T cell receptor beta chains were read from a single sample in a study of beta chain features in type 1 diabetes. Some clones are missing from TCRdb's copy, which holds only in-frame ones; the method was immunoSEQ multiplex PCR. Among about 660,000 clones listed, around an eighth were seen once. The sequenced material came from naive CD4+ T cells from blood. All receptors derive from a man younger than 35 with type 1 diabetes. Each CDR3 is given with its conserved first and last residue. A D gene is named only where the DNA matches it firmly. Clone sizes are given selectively: once, few, many, or a class where the clone is expanded.

TRBV9	TRBD2	TRBJ2-3	few	CASSVLAVTDTQYF	TGTGCCAGCAGCGTCCTAGCGGTCACAGATACGCAGTATTTT
TRBV7-2	NA	TRBJ2-5	few	CASRVQETQYF	TGCGCCAGCAGGGTCCAAGAGACCCAGTACTTC
TRBV6-5	NA	TRBJ1-4	NA	CASSRVGEKLFF	TGTGCCAGCAGCAGGGTTGGGGAAAAACTGTTTTTT
TRBV6-6	TRBD1	TRBJ1-1	few	CASSYNTGGYTEAFF	TGTGCCAGCAGTTACAACACAGGGGGCTACACTGAAGCTTTCTTT
TRBV30	NA	TRBJ1-1	NA	CAWNKDVGTEAFF	TGTGCCTGGAACAAGGACGTAGGCACTGAAGCTTTCTTT
TRBV7-2	NA	TRBJ2-3	NA	CASSLIGLPSTDTQYF	TGTGCCAGCAGCTTAATCGGACTACCTAGCACAGATACGCAGTATTTT
TRBV5-4	TRBD2	TRBJ2-3	few	CASSLRTRGRGLADTQYF	TGTGCCAGCAGCCTTAGGACTAGAGGTCGAGGGCTGGCAGATACGCAGTATTTT
TRBV27	NA	TRBJ1-5	NA	CASSPWGDQPQHF	TGTGCCAGCAGCCCCTGGGGGGACCAGCCCCAGCATTTT
TRBV6-6	NA	TRBJ1-6	few	CASSYSEGRGNSPLHF	TGTGCCAGCAGTTACTCGGAGGGCAGGGGTAATTCACCCCTCCACTTT
TRBV30	NA	TRBJ1-5	NA	CAWSVRGGGQPQHF	TGTGCCTGGAGTGTACGGGGGGGTGGTCAGCCCCAGCATTTT
TRBV5-8	NA	TRBJ2-7	few	CASSHSGDEQYF	TGTGCCAGCAGCCACTCAGGGGACGAGCAGTACTTC
TRBV19	NA	TRBJ1-1	NA	CASSMEGRVVNTEAFF	TGTGCCAGTAGTATGGAAGGGCGGGTGGTGAACACTGAAGCTTTCTTT
TRBV5-6	TRBD2	TRBJ2-1	few	CASTLAGGYTDEQFF	TGTGCCAGCACCTTAGCGGGAGGTTACACGGATGAGCAGTTCTTC
TRBV30	NA	TRBJ1-5	NA	CAWSVNHRNQPQHF	TGTGCCTGGAGTGTAAACCACCGCAATCAGCCCCAGCATTTT
TRBV19	NA	TRBJ1-2	few	CASSLVGGYTF	TGTGCCAGTAGTCTGGTCGGGGGCTACACCTTC
TRBV27	NA	TRBJ1-1	NA	CASSFKQTTEAFF	TGTGCCAGCAGTTTTAAACAGACCACTGAAGCTTTCTTT
TRBV7-2	TRBD1	TRBJ2-7	few	CASSFSPGQTYEQYF	TGTGCCAGCAGCTTCAGTCCGGGACAGACCTACGAGCAGTACTTC
TRBV25-1	TRBD1	TRBJ1-4	NA	CASSDPGTGDEKLFF	TGTGCCAGCAGTGACCCCGGGACAGGGGACGAAAAACTGTTTTTT
TRBV4-1	NA	TRBJ1-3	NA	CASSFQGNTIYF	TGCGCCAGCAGCTTTCAAGGAAACACCATATATTTT
TRBV7-2	TRBD1	TRBJ2-7	NA	CASSLAGTGYYEQYF	TGTGCCAGCAGCTTAGCCGGGACAGGGTACTACGAGCAGTACTTC